The 4 T cell receptor beta chains given below trace back to one sample, sequenced in a study of OX40 agonist ivuxolimab in advanced cancers. Assay used: immunoSEQ multiplex PCR; TCRdb lists only in-frame clones, some missing. Here the sample spans tens of thousands of clones, around 90% being singletons. Material: CD4+ or CD8+ T cells sorted from blood, obtained in a trial of the OX40 agonist ivuxolimab. These receptors originate from an adult with an advanced solid tumor such as melanoma, head and neck, liver or kidney cancer.

The V and J genes are TRBV5-5 and TRBJ1-1; maybe TRBD1 (5 bases). V lost 2 bases, J lost 4 bases, and 12 bases lay in between. Germline V gene data show CDR1 as SGHKS and CDR2 as YYEKEE (reference sequence). This CDR3 has 14 amino acids. The DNA of the CDR3 is TGTGCCAGCAGCTTTAAGGGGTCGGGCACTGAAGCTTTCTTT. Translating gives CASSFKGSGTEAFF. Using reference TRBV5-5 and TRBJ1-1 for the parts outside the CDR3, the full variable domain is DAGVTQSPTHLIKTRGQQVTLRCSPISGHKSVSWYQQVLGQGPQFIFQYYEKEERGRGNFPDRFSARQFPNYSSELNVNALLLGDSALYLCASSFKGSGTEAFFGQGTRLTVV.

This sequence joins TRBV5-6 and TRBJ2-1, with D maybe TRBD1 (5 bases). Trimming shortened V by 0 bases and J by 4 bases, and 5 bases separated the two germline ends. The CDR3 is made up of 13 amino acids. Looked up from germline, CDR1 is SGHDT and CDR2 is YYEEEE. CDR3 DNA sequence: TGTGCCAGCAGCTTGGGACAGTACAATGAGCAGTTCTTC. This sequence encodes CASSLGQYNEQFF.

The chain joins TRBV6-1 to TRBJ1-2; D is ambiguous. V was cut by 3 bases and J by 6 bases, with 17 bases left in between. CDR1 MNHNS and CDR2 SASEGT come from the germline V gene. The CDR3 has 15 amino acids. In DNA, the CDR3 is TGTGCCAGCAGTGATTTCGTGACCACCACGCATGGCTACACCTTC. Its protein is CASSDFVTTTHGYTF.

A note on this clone: The same CDR3 is also encoded by other DNA sequences in this sample. The gene calls are TRBV9 and TRBJ2-1; 9 bases match TRBD2. Germline CDR1 SGDLS, CDR2 YYNGEE. V was pared by 0 bases and J by 3 bases, with 1 base of the junction left unmatched. The CDR3 has 15 residues. DNA for the CDR3: TGTGCCAGCAGCGTAGAAGCGGGGGGCTACAATGAGCAGTTCTTC. Protein product: CASSVEAGGYNEQFF.